This TCR beta chain was observed in a study of blood T cell repertoires in COVID-19. Study in general: The origin of the acute and convalescent COVID-19 samples was the United States, Italy and Spain.

Some clones are missing from TCRdb's copy, which holds only in-frame ones; the method was immunoSEQ multiplex PCR. The sample lists tens of thousands of clones; roughly nine tenths were seen once. The germline CDR1 and CDR2 sequences are LNHDA and SQIVND (reference sequence). Trimming stripped 10 bases from V and 5 bases from J, with 18 bases between. CDR3 length: 15 amino acids. This clonotype was obtained from a man older than 75 with acute or convalescent COVID-19. Sequenced: peripheral blood. The genes are TRBV19 and TRBJ2-6; D is perhaps TRBD2 (5 bases). As DNA, the CDR3 is TGTGCCACCTCGGAGGCGTTCCTTCGGGCCAACGTCCTGACTTTC. This codes for CATSEAFLRANVLTF.